This paragraph covers one TCR beta chain sequence. Its antigen remains unidentified. Germline-derived CDR1 and CDR2 are SGHDT and YYEEEE. The V and J ends lost 5 bases and 0 bases respectively, with 9 bases between them. The CDR3 covers 13 residues. These data are taken from a study of response to subunit inactivated influenza vaccine. Study results and caveats: Few new T cells, the authors suggested, are recruited by each seasonal influenza vaccination.

TCRdb re-analysed the RT-PCR reads in MiXCR, keeping a single row per CDR3 protein. The sample shows a few hundred thousand distinct CDR3 sequences, less than 15% of them seen only once. The sequence was obtained from a man in his forties or fifties who received an inactivated influenza vaccine. The gene calls are TRBV5-6 and TRBJ2-7; possibly TRBD1 for D (6 bases). Sequenced material: PBMCs from blood, taken roughly 12 days after vaccination. CDR3 amino acids: CASRSTGSYEQYF. CDR3 nucleotide sequence: TGTGCCAGCAGATCGACAGGCTCCTACGAGCAGTACTTC.